This TCR beta chain appears in the sequencing data of a study of response to subunit inactivated influenza vaccine. Study-wide findings and caveats: There was a suggestion from the authors that each seasonal influenza vaccination recruits few new T cells.

This clonotype turned up a few times. Its antigen is currently unknown. Germline lookup yields CDR1 DFQATT and CDR2 SNEGSKA (reference sequence). This CDR3 has 14 residues. With 6 bases clipped from V and 4 bases from J, the junction kept 9 bases outside the gene matches. TCRdb used MiXCR to reprocess the RT-PCR reads, holding one entry per CDR3 protein. The sample lists some 640,000 distinct CDR3 sequences, roughly 13% occurring once. This sequence originates from a middle-aged man who received an inactivated influenza vaccine. The J gene is TRBJ2-5, the V gene TRBV20-1; 9 bases line up with TRBD1. Sequencing used PBMCs from blood, obtained 14 to 15 days before vaccination. The CDR3 coding sequence is TGCAGTGCCCCGGGACAGGGAGTGCGAGAGACCCAGTACTTC. It yields the protein CSAPGQGVRETQYF.